The clone carrying this TCR beta chain was observed many times. Its antigen is not identified. From germline, CDR1 is DFQATT and CDR2 SNEGSKA (reference sequence). This CDR3 comprises 17 residues. V lost 5 bases, J lost 2 bases, and 10 bases stayed unmatched. The authors made TCR cDNA by 5'RACE template switching, adding a universal primer site and UMIs. MiXCR, applied by TCRdb to the 5' RACE reads, yields one record per CDR3 protein. There are more than 90,000 distinct CDR3 sequences in the sample; under 9% occur only once, and 25% lies in the top ten. This record comes from a study of T cells after yellow fever vaccination. Broader study findings: Contamination by abundant bulk-population clonotypes could be present in FACS-sorted repertoires. The study re-detected most primary-vaccination clones after the booster (96% CD4, 88% CD8). Researchers report a weaker secondary response that nonetheless peaked faster, day 5 versus 15.

Sequenced here: CD8+ T cells sorted from PBMCs, sampled 45 days after the yellow fever booster vaccination. The TCR was taken from a man aged 25 to 40 who received the YFV17D yellow fever vaccine. The rearrangement joins TRBV20-1 to TRBJ1-3; 12 bases are a match to TRBD1. The CDR3: CSAAGTGGEDAGNTIYF. CDR3 DNA: TGCAGTGCTGCCGGGACAGGGGGCGAGGATGCTGGAAACACCATATATTTT.